These T cell receptor beta chains were read from a single sample in a study of T cells in Graves' hyperthyroidism and ophthalmopathy. MiXCR was run by TCRdb on the multiplex PCR reads, yielding one entry per CDR3 protein. Of a few hundred thousand distinct CDR3 sequences listed, about 14% were seen once; the top ten hold less than 25%. The sequenced sample consisted of blood. Every receptor here comes from a man between 25 and 39 years old with Graves' hyperthyroidism that later progressed to Graves' ophthalmopathy. Both conserved end residues are part of each CDR3. A D gene is named only where the DNA matches it firmly. Clone size is shown for a subset of rows, as once, few, many or a class of expanded clone.

abundance,j_gene,v_gene,d_gene,CDR3aa,CDR3nt
many,TRBJ2-7,TRBV5-1,.,CASSGDGAYEQYF,TGCGCCAGCAGCGGGGACGGGGCCTACGAGCAGTACTTC
.,TRBJ2-2,TRBV5-1,.,CASSLWGQGLANTGELFF,TGCGCCAGCAGCTTGTGGGGACAGGGACTAGCGAACACCGGGGAGCTGTTTTTT
many,TRBJ1-1,TRBV6-2/TRBV6-3,TRBD1,CASRPRQGKEAFF,TGTGCCAGCAGACCTCGACAGGGAAAGGAGGCTTTCTTT
.,TRBJ2-1,TRBV11-2,.,CASRGEGGAFNEQFF,TGTGCCAGCAGGGGGGAGGGGGGGGCGTTTAATGAGCAGTTCTTC
many,TRBJ1-2,TRBV30,.,CAWRHKGDYGYTF,TGTGCCTGGAGGCATAAGGGGGACTATGGCTACACCTTC
few,TRBJ2-1,TRBV19,.,CASSTLPGNEQFF,TGTGCCAGTAGTACTCTCCCGGGCAATGAGCAGTTCTTC
many,TRBJ2-5,TRBV6-5,.,CASSYNRVETQYF,TGTGCCAGCAGTTACAACAGGGTAGAGACCCAGTACTTC
.,TRBJ2-5,TRBV6-1,TRBD2,CASSYLGGTQETQYF,TGTGCCAGCAGCTACCTGGGGGGGACCCAAGAGACCCAGTACTTC
many,TRBJ2-3,TRBV20-1,.,CSAQRRTGVTDTQYF,TGCAGTGCCCAAAGGAGGACTGGAGTTACAGATACGCAGTATTTT
many,TRBJ1-1,TRBV7-2,TRBD1,CASSQNRGTEAFF,TGTGCCAGCAGCCAAAACAGGGGGACTGAAGCTTTCTTT
.,TRBJ1-6,TRBV6-1,.,CASSEAGGKPSPLHF,TGTGCCAGCAGTGAAGCGGGCGGAAAGCCCTCACCCCTCCACTTT
many,TRBJ1-1,TRBV28,TRBD1,CASTLGQQREAFF,TGTGCCAGCACCTTGGGACAGCAAAGGGAAGCTTTCTTT
many,TRBJ1-4,TRBV7-8,.,CASSLPRRFGEKLFF,TGTGCCAGCAGCTTACCCCGACGATTTGGGGAAAAACTGTTTTTT
many,TRBJ2-1,TRBV28,.,CASSPGTEQFF,TGTGCCAGCAGCCCCGGGACTGAGCAGTTCTTC
.,TRBJ1-2,TRBV28,TRBD1,CASTPPGGVRTF,TGTGCCAGCACTCCACCAGGGGGGGTGCGCACCTTC
.,TRBJ2-3,TRBV15,.,CATSSRTGTDTQYF,TGTGCCACCAGCAGTAGGACAGGCACAGATACGCAGTATTTT
many,TRBJ2-3,TRBV11-2,TRBD1,CASSASSGQGYTDTQYF,TGTGCCAGCAGCGCCTCTAGCGGACAGGGGTACACAGATACGCAGTATTTT
few,TRBJ2-3,TRBV7-8,.,CASSLARARDTQYF,TGTGCCAGCAGCTTAGCGAGGGCTCGGGATACGCAGTATTTT
few,TRBJ2-7,TRBV7-3,TRBD2,CASSLDAGGRPYEQYF,TGTGCCAGCAGCTTAGATGCGGGGGGTCGCCCCTACGAGCAGTACTTC
many,TRBJ1-5,TRBV9,.,CASSVTDSNQPQHF,TGTGCCAGCAGTGTGACGGATAGCAATCAGCCCCAGCATTTT
.,TRBJ1-2,TRBV19,.,CASSPVPSYGYTF,TGTGCCAGTAGTCCGGTCCCATCCTATGGCTACACCTTC
many,TRBJ2-3,TRBV7-9,.,CASSSPGTDTQYF,TGTGCCAGCAGCTCGCCGGGAACAGATACGCAGTATTTT
few,TRBJ1-2,TRBV18,.,CASSQVKGRSNYGYTF,TGTGCCAGCTCACAGGTTAAGGGCAGATCGAACTATGGCTACACCTTC
few,TRBJ1-2,TRBV19,.,CASSIDADIKGYTF,TGTGCCAGTAGTATAGATGCGGACATCAAAGGCTACACCTTC
many,TRBJ2-1,TRBV6-1,.,CASSGRTALGYNEQFF,TGTGCCAGCAGTGGGCGGACAGCCCTGGGGTACAATGAGCAGTTCTTC
.,TRBJ1-4,TRBV15,TRBD1,CATSRAGTGEISTNEKLFF,TGTGCCACCAGCAGAGCCGGGACAGGAGAAATTTCAACTAATGAAAAACTGTTTTTT
.,TRBJ1-5,TRBV19,TRBD1,CARGQGNQPQHF,TGTGCCAGGGGACAGGGCAATCAGCCCCAGCATTTT
.,TRBJ1-6,TRBV7-9,.,CASSFGRGQTYNSPLHF,TGTGCCAGCAGCTTCGGCCGCGGACAGACGTATAATTCACCCCTCCACTTT
.,TRBJ1-5,TRBV30,.,CAWRFGGVNQPQHF,TGTGCCTGGAGGTTCGGGGGGGTCAATCAGCCCCAGCATTTT
.,TRBJ2-1,TRBV5-8,TRBD2,CASSLVASGDYNEQFF,TGTGCCAGCAGCTTGGTTGCTAGCGGGGACTACAATGAGCAGTTCTTC
.,TRBJ2-1,TRBV29-1,.,CSVEGFTYNEQFF,TGCAGCGTTGAAGGGTTCACCTACAATGAGCAGTTCTTC
.,TRBJ2-3,TRBV12-3/TRBV12-4,.,CASSPGSLRGGDTQYF,TGTGCCAGCAGTCCGGGGTCCCTGAGGGGGGGGGATACGCAGTATTTT
.,TRBJ2-1,TRBV7-9,.,CASSLGVYDYNEQFF,TGTGCCAGCAGCTTAGGGGTTTACGATTACAATGAGCAGTTCTTC
few,TRBJ2-2,TRBV18,.,CASSLFDRNTGELFF,TGTGCCAGCTCACTTTTCGACCGAAACACCGGGGAGCTGTTTTTT